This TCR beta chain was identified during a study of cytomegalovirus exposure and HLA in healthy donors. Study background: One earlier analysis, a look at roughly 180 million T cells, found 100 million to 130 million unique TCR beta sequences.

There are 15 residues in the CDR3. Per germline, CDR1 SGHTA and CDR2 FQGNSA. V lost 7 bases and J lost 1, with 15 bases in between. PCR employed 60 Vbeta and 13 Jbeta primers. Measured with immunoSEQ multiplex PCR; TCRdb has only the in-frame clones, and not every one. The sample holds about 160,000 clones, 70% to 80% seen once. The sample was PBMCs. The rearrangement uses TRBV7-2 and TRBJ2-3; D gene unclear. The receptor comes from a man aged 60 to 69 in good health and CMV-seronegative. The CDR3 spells CASTPGYGRTDTQYF. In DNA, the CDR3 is TGTGCCAGCACCCCCGGTTATGGGCGCACAGATACGCAGTATTTT.